Here is one TCR beta chain with its context. The CDR3 covers 14 residues. V lost 4 bases, J lost 6 bases, and 16 bases lay in between. Germline CDR1 and CDR2: ENHRY and SYGVKD. The entry originates in a study of blood T cell repertoires in COVID-19. About the study: Specimens from acute and convalescent COVID-19 originated in the United States, Italy and Spain. Sources were T cells, B-cell-depleted T cells, or PBMCs; the material itself was cDNA or gDNA.

In the study's own analysis: Reference gene primer amplification gave nucleated cell count estimates. TCRdb keeps only in-frame clones here, not all; method: immunoSEQ multiplex PCR. Clone size and V and J calls were adopted from that table, with D and trimming inferred from the DNA. The data contain roughly 140,000 clones, about 89% of them singletons. Living in about two dozen US areas, the participants were between about 18 and 100 years of age. The clonotype comes from a man in his sixties who had recovered from COVID-19. Sequencing used PBMCs or T cells enriched from blood (not recorded which). This chain joins TRBV10-3 and TRBJ2-7; a weak D match, TRBD1 (6 bases). This CDR3 reads CAISVTGIAIEQYF. DNA of the CDR3: TGTGCCATCAGTGTGACAGGTATCGCTATCGAGCAGTACTTC.